Shown below are 10 T cell receptor beta chains from a single sample sequenced in a study of naive and memory T cell subsets. An oligonucleotide containing a UMI was ligated to the 3' end of TCR cDNA. Ligated cDNA underwent four rounds of PCR with nested alpha and beta constant region primers and SP2. TCRdb independently ran MiXCR on the 5' RACE reads; one entry per CDR3 protein. The repertoire holds about 62,000 distinct CDR3 sequences, with around 8% as singletons. All receptors come from a female donor in good health.

This chain joins TRBV5-5 and TRBJ2-2, with 8 bases identical to TRBD1. CDR1 and CDR2 (germline): SGHKS, YYEKEE (reference sequence). The CDR3 runs to 14 residues. V lost 5 bases, J lost 7 bases, and 7 bases stayed unmatched. The CDR3 is CASSIQGGVGELFF. CDR3 DNA sequence: TGTGCCAGCAGTATACAGGGGGGTGTCGGGGAGCTGTTTTTT.

This clonotype showed up many times. The gene calls are TRBV12-3 or TRBV12-4 and TRBJ1-3; 7 bases are shared with TRBD1. The CDR3 has 15 residues. V lost 6 bases to trimming and J lost 7 bases; unmatched junction nucleotides: 12. The CDR3 DNA follows: TGTGCCAGCAGGACGACAGGGAGCGCCAGGAACACCATATATTTT. It translates to CASRTTGSARNTIYF.

In this sample, this clonotype turned up many times. The rearrangement joins TRBV5-6 to TRBJ1-2; D is ambiguous. V was pared by 4 bases and J by 7 bases, with 17 bases between. The CDR3 length is 14 residues. In germline, CDR1 is SGHDT, CDR2 YYEEEE. This chain's CDR3 is CASSAVGTRFGYTF. CDR3 nucleotide sequence: TGTGCCAGCAGCGCAGTCGGTACACGGTTTGGCTACACCTTC.

J is TRBJ1-1 and V is TRBV12-3 or TRBV12-4, with D hard to call. Trimming took 1 base from V and 2 from J, leaving 8 bases between them. This CDR3 has 14 residues. CDR3 nucleotide sequence: TGTGCCAGCAGTTTAGGAACAATCAACACTGAAGCTTTCTTT. Protein product: CASSLGTINTEAFF.

The V gene is TRBV14, the J gene TRBJ2-1; 11 nucleotides match TRBD2. Germline V CDR1 and CDR2: SGHDN, FVKESK. V dropped 2 bases and J dropped 8; count of bases not matched to a gene: 8. The length of the CDR3 is 16 residues. The CDR3 region has the DNA TGTGCCAGCAGCCAATTGCGACTAGCGGGATTTTATGAGCAGTTCTTC. It specifies CASSQLRLAGFYEQFF.

This chain connects TRBV28 to TRBJ2-7; the D gene is possibly TRBD1 (7 bases). This CDR3 has 15 residues. V lost 4 bases, J lost 0 bases, and 13 bases lay in between. CDR1 is MDHEN and CDR2 is SYDVKM in the germline V gene. In DNA, the CDR3 is TGTGCCAGCAGTTCACCCAGGGGGGTCTCCTACGAGCAGTACTTC. Encoded protein: CASSSPRGVSYEQYF.

The table lists this clonotype with a few counts. J is TRBJ1-1 and V is TRBV20-1, with 8 positions matching TRBD1. Germline CDR1 reads DFQATT; CDR2 reads SNEGSKA (reference sequence). J lost 4 bases, V lost 8 bases, and 9 bases had no gene match. The CDR3 has 13 residues. CDR3 sequence: CSWGRGRGTEAFF. The CDR3 DNA follows: TGCAGTTGGGGCAGGGGGCGAGGCACTGAAGCTTTCTTT.

The chain employs TRBV19 and TRBJ2-6; TRBD1 matches at 9 bases. The CDR3 is 17 residues long. CDR1 is LNHDA and CDR2 is SQIVND in the germline V gene (reference sequence). V lost 5 bases and J lost 0; bases outside the gene matches: 5. The CDR3 DNA reads as TGTGCCAGTAGTCCCGGGACAGGGCGCTCTGGGGCCAACGTCCTGACTTTC. Protein sequence: CASSPGTGRSGANVLTF. Drawing the rest from reference TRBV19 and TRBJ2-6, the complete variable domain is DGGITQSPKYLFRKEGQNVTLSCEQNLNHDAMYWYRQDPGQGLRLIYYSQIVNDFQKGDIAEGYSVSREKKESFPLTVTSAQKNPTAFYLCASSPGTGRSGANVLTFGAGSRLTVL.

V and J are TRBV19 and TRBJ2-1; possible D gene TRBD2, 6 bases. The CDR3 spans 17 residues. Trimming pared 4 bases from V and 0 bases from J, leaving 16 bases between. Per germline, CDR1 LNHDA and CDR2 SQIVND (reference sequence). CDR3 DNA: TGTGCCAGTAGTAGATCTCGGCGGGGAAGCTCCTACAATGAGCAGTTCTTC. Protein: CASSRSRRGSSYNEQFF. Variable domain in full (rest from reference TRBV19 and TRBJ2-1): DGGITQSPKYLFRKEGQNVTLSCEQNLNHDAMYWYRQDPGQGLRLIYYSQIVNDFQKGDIAEGYSVSREKKESFPLTVTSAQKNPTAFYLCASSRSRRGSSYNEQFFGPGTRLTVL.

A few counts support this clonotype. The chain has TRBV29-1 and TRBJ2-5, with D tentatively TRBD2 (6 bases). Germline V gene data show CDR1 as SQVTM and CDR2 as ANQGSEA. The CDR3 loop spans 15 amino acids. The ends were cut back, 7 bases at V and 5 bases at J, with 23 bases in the middle. CDR3 in DNA: TGCAGCGGCGGAGAAACCGGGGCTCGGGGGGAGACCCAGTACTTC. Protein: CSGGETGARGETQYF.